This T cell receptor beta chain was identified in a study of graft-versus-host responses after intestinal transplantation. Study results and limitations: GvH clones were identified in recipient marrow, with some first appearing in ileum or blood.

In the case of this clone: The antigen is unknown.

The data were produced by immunoSEQ multiplex PCR, yet TCRdb's version contains in-frame clones alone and is incomplete. The repertoire holds 100,000 or so clones, with roughly 84% as singletons. The CDR3 totals 16 residues. This sequence originates from a human donor who was the organ donor for an intestinal transplant. The sample consisted of unstimulated CD4+ T cells sorted from spleen or lymph node cells, taken before transplant. This chain connects TRBV21-1 to TRBJ2-7; TRBD2, the D gene given by the table, was not confirmed from the DNA. TRBV21-1 is listed as a pseudogene. CDR3 protein: CASSKCPPGGCYEQYF. As DNA, the CDR3 is TGTGCCAGCAGCAAATGCCCCCCGGGTGGGTGCTACGAGCAGTACTTC.